These 22 T cell receptor beta chains share one sample of origin, sequenced in a study of cytomegalovirus exposure and HLA in healthy donors. This PCR relied on a set of 60 Vbeta primers and 13 Jbeta primers. The protocol was immunoSEQ multiplex PCR, while the TCRdb copy is restricted to in-frame clones and leaves out a portion. This sample has roughly 190,000 clones; around 78% occur once, and the top ten carry around an eighth. Sequencing was done on a sample of PBMCs. The receptors originated from a woman in her 30s in good health and CMV-seropositive.

This chain uses TRBV5-6 with TRBJ2-3, with D maybe TRBD2 (5 bases). Germline V lookup: CDR1 SGHDT, CDR2 YYEEEE. The V gene lost 2 bases and the J gene lost 3 bases, with 16 bases spanning the gap. This CDR3 region has 16 residues. The CDR3 nucleotides read TGTGCCAGCAGCTTAGGACCCATAACGGGGACAGATACGCAGTATTTT. Protein: CASSLGPITGTDTQYF.

This rearrangement joins TRBV29-1 to TRBJ2-7, with 7 positions matching TRBD1. J gave up 5 bases and V 6 bases, and 10 bases lay outside the gene matches. The CDR3 has 13 residues. The germline gives CDR1 SQVTM, CDR2 ANQGSEA. CDR3 sequence reads: CSVGTVFGHEQYF. The CDR3 DNA sequence: TGCAGCGTCGGGACAGTCTTCGGGCACGAGCAGTACTTC.

This clone appeared once. In DNA form, the CDR3 reads TGCGCCAGCAGCCACGGCAGGGAGGCCACAGATACGCAGTATTTT. Translated, it gives CASSHGREATDTQYF. J is TRBJ2-3 and V is TRBV5-1; TRBD2 is a possible D gene (6 bases). This CDR3 contains 15 residues. The germline gives CDR1 SGHRS, CDR2 YFSETQ. V shed 4 bases and J shed 2 bases, with 14 bases lying between them.

The V call is TRBV28, the J call TRBJ1-6; D unresolved. Germline-derived CDR1 and CDR2 are MDHEN and SYDVKM. The CDR3 is 15 residues long. With 5 bases removed from V and 10 bases from J, the gap between germline ends came to 18 bases. The CDR3 DNA follows: TGTGCCAGCAGTCCGGCCGCAGGAGCGGGGTCACCCCTCCACTTT. It translates to CASSPAAGAGSPLHF.

This clone was recorded a few times. J is TRBJ1-2 and V is TRBV5-1; D is ambiguous. Germline CDR1 is SGHRS and CDR2 is YFSETQ. CDR3 length: 14 residues. V was clipped by 1 base and J by 1 base, with 8 bases between them. The CDR3, as DNA: TGCGCCAGCAGCTTGTTCGGTGTTAACTATGGCTACACCTTC. This translates into CASSLFGVNYGYTF.

The chain couples TRBV28 to TRBJ2-1, with TRBD2 identical over 9 bases. This CDR3 is 18 amino acids long. The V and J ends lost 11 bases and 3 bases, in that order; junction bases with no gene match: 20. Germline CDR1 MDHEN, CDR2 SYDVKM. The DNA of the CDR3 is TGTGCCGCAGGGAGTTTTATGACTAGCGGAAGTTTCTACAATGAGCAGTTCTTC. This sequence encodes CAAGSFMTSGSFYNEQFF.

The sample holds a few counts of this clone. The junction departs from the called germline gene at one end, perhaps through a read error. This rearrangement joins TRBV10-1 to TRBJ2-7; 8 bases are a match to TRBD1. Germline V gene lookup returns CDR1 WNHNN and CDR2 SYGVQD (reference sequence). The CDR3 is 11 residues long. The CDR3 loop is CASSLTGAASF. CDR3 DNA: TGCGCCAGCAGCCTGACAGGGGCTGCATCCTTC.

The rearrangement joins TRBV4-2 to TRBJ2-7; 11 nucleotides agree with TRBD2. Germline CDR1 LGHNA, CDR2 YNFKEQ. The CDR3 is 18 amino acids. V dropped 1 base and J dropped 2; count of bases not matched to a gene: 10. Here the CDR3 reads CASSQVRRGTSGAYEQYF. In DNA form, the CDR3 reads TGTGCCAGCAGCCAAGTTCGGCGGGGGACTAGCGGTGCCTACGAGCAGTACTTC.

V is TRBV5-1 and J is TRBJ2-7; D may be TRBD1 (6 bases). Trimming took off 3 bases at V and 5 bases at J, with 12 bases between the two ends. The CDR3 sequence is 13 residues long. The germline V gene encodes CDR1 SGHRS and CDR2 YFSETQ. CDR3 in DNA: TGCGCCAGCAGCTCGAACACAGGGAACGAGCAGTACTTC. Its protein product is CASSSNTGNEQYF. Using reference TRBV5-1 and TRBJ2-7 for the parts outside the CDR3, the full variable domain is KAGVTQTPRYLIKTRGQQVTLSCSPISGHRSVSWYQQTPGQGLQFLFEYFSETQRNKGNFPGRFSGRQFSNSRSEMNVSTLELGDSALYLCASSSNTGNEQYFGPGTRLTVT.

The rearrangement uses TRBV4-1 and TRBJ2-1; D is undetermined. The CDR3 contains 14 residues. In germline, CDR1 is MGHRA, CDR2 YSYEKL. V was clipped by 4 bases and J by 2 bases, with 9 bases between them. This CDR3 reads CASSRQAAYNEQFF. For the CDR3, the DNA is TGCGCCAGCAGCCGCCAGGCAGCCTACAATGAGCAGTTCTTC.

The CDR3, as DNA: TGTGCCAGCAGCTCAAACAGGGGCAGAGAGACCCAGTACTTC. Protein product: CASSSNRGRETQYF. The chain has TRBV7-2 and TRBJ2-5, with 7 bases lining up with TRBD1. Trimming removed 4 bases from V and 4 bases from J; junction bases left unmatched: 6. Germline V gene sequence: CDR1 SGHTA, CDR2 FQGNSA. The CDR3 is made up of 14 amino acids.

CDR3 loop: CASSPGQGPQETQYF. The CDR3, as DNA: TGTGCCAGCAGCCCCGGACAGGGGCCACAAGAGACCCAGTACTTC. The chain employs TRBV11-2 and TRBJ2-5, with 9 bases fitting TRBD1. The CDR3 consists of 15 residues. With V trimmed by 5 bases and J by 2 bases, 6 bases remained unmatched. Germline V gene lookup returns CDR1 SGHAT and CDR2 FQNNGV.

This chain connects TRBV4-1 to TRBJ1-3; 10 bases are a match to TRBD1. With V trimmed by 2 bases and J by 5 bases, 9 bases remained unmatched. Germline lookup yields CDR1 MGHRA and CDR2 YSYEKL. The CDR3 is 17 amino acids. The CDR3 protein is CASSQPTGGKRRNTIYF. The CDR3 region has the DNA TGCGCCAGCAGCCAACCGACAGGGGGCAAACGAAGAAACACCATATATTTT.

The rearrangement links TRBV30 to TRBJ1-5, with D perhaps matching TRBD1 (6 bases). Germline V gene data show CDR1 as GTSNPN and CDR2 as SVGIG (reference sequence). V lost 4 bases and J lost 6, with 13 bases in between. This CDR3 is 13 amino acids long. The CDR3 sequence: CAWKGGLGQPQHF. The DNA for the CDR3 is TGTGCCTGGAAGGGGGGGTTGGGTCAGCCCCAGCATTTT.

The chain links TRBV11-2 to TRBJ1-1; D uncertain. Trimming cost V 1 base and J 0 bases, with 15 bases left between them. Germline CDR1 and CDR2: SGHAT and FQNNGV. The CDR3 covers 17 residues. The DNA for the CDR3 is TGTGCCAGCAGCTTAGTTCACAGCCGACACATGAACACTGAAGCTTTCTTT. This sequence encodes CASSLVHSRHMNTEAFF.

The chain has TRBV6-5 and TRBJ1-6; no definite D call. In germline, CDR1 is MNHEY, CDR2 SVGAGI. The CDR3 runs to 13 residues. Trimming shortened V by 2 bases and J by 7 bases, and 6 bases separated the two germline ends. The CDR3, as DNA: TGTGCCAGCAGTTACGTCCGGAATTCACCCCTCCACTTT. It specifies CASSYVRNSPLHF.

DNA for the CDR3: TGTGCCAGCAGCGTAGGCGGGACTAGCGATGTCTACGAGCAGTACTTC. Translating it yields CASSVGGTSDVYEQYF. This chain joins TRBV9 and TRBJ2-7, with 10 bases matching TRBD2. Germline CDR1 reads SGDLS; CDR2 reads YYNGEE. The V and J ends lost 0 bases and 3 bases, in that order; junction bases with no gene match: 6. CDR3 length: 16 residues.

J is TRBJ1-5 and V is TRBV7-2, with a tentative D call TRBD1 (5 bases). The V and J ends lost 1 base and 10 bases respectively, with 17 bases between them. The CDR3 length is 15 residues. From germline, CDR1 is SGHTA and CDR2 FQGNSA. The CDR3 here is CASSLEGASQGPQHF. The CDR3 nucleotides read TGTGCCAGCAGCTTAGAAGGGGCGTCTCAGGGACCCCAGCATTTT.

The chain has TRBV27 and TRBJ1-4; no definite D call. The CDR3 contains 14 residues. V lost 5 bases to trimming and J lost 0 bases, with 7 bases between them. Looked up from germline, CDR1 is MNHEY and CDR2 is SMNVEV (reference sequence). This CDR3 reads CASSRTTTNEKLFF. CDR3 DNA: TGTGCCAGCAGTAGAACAACAACTAATGAAAAACTGTTTTTT.

The chain recombines TRBV19 with TRBJ1-3; the D gene is possibly TRBD1 (6 bases). The germline V gene has CDR1 LNHDA and CDR2 SQIVND (reference sequence). The CDR3 is 20 amino acids. V was shortened by 2 bases and J by 0 bases, with 23 bases between the two germline ends. Here the CDR3 reads CASSISPNRAHTHSGNTIYF. The DNA for the CDR3 is TGTGCCAGTAGTATAAGCCCGAACAGGGCCCACACCCACTCTGGAAACACCATATATTTT.

As regards this clone: At one of its ends the junction is not consistent with the germline gene, which may arise from a read error. The chain is built from TRBV7-9 and TRBJ2-5; weak D call: TRBD2 (6 bases). The CDR3 extends over 15 amino acids. Germline values: CDR1 SEHNR, CDR2 FQNEAQ (reference sequence). CDR3 sequence: CSSSLGGLRQETQYF. CDR3 bases: TGTTCCAGCAGCTTGGGGGGACTTCGACAAGAGACCCAGTACTTC.

This clone appeared a single time. The chain carries TRBV5-1 and TRBJ2-1, with 8 bases aligning to TRBD2. The CDR3 runs to 18 residues. CDR1 and CDR2 (germline): SGHRS, YFSETQ. Trimming cost V 0 bases and J 1 base; bases outside gene matches: 9. CDR3 protein: CASSLALAGDGSYNEQFF. The CDR3 DNA follows: TGCGCCAGCAGCTTGGCGCTAGCGGGCGATGGATCCTACAATGAGCAGTTCTTC. The full variable domain, rest sourced from reference TRBV5-1 and TRBJ2-1, is KAGVTQTPRYLIKTRGQQVTLSCSPISGHRSVSWYQQTPGQGLQFLFEYFSETQRNKGNFPGRFSGRQFSNSRSEMNVSTLELGDSALYLCASSLALAGDGSYNEQFFGPGTRLTVL.